This TCR beta chain came from a study of blood T cell repertoires in COVID-19. Between the trimmed V and J ends, which lost 1 base and 0 bases, there was a span of 7 bases. The CDR3 totals 14 residues. The germline gives CDR1 SGHVS, CDR2 FNYEAQ. Categorization into cohorts depended on clinical history that participants reported. The protocol was immunoSEQ multiplex PCR, while the TCRdb copy is restricted to in-frame clones and leaves out a portion. Of 150,000 to 200,000 clones in the sample, about 84% were seen once. The V and J genes are TRBV7-6 and TRBJ2-7; no clear D gene. The material sequenced was PBMCs or T cells enriched from blood (not recorded which). This clonotype was sampled from a woman in her thirties who had recovered from COVID-19. CDR3 sequence reads: CASSLETDSYEQYF. The CDR3 coding sequence is TGTGCCAGCAGCTTAGAGACTGACTCCTACGAGCAGTACTTC.